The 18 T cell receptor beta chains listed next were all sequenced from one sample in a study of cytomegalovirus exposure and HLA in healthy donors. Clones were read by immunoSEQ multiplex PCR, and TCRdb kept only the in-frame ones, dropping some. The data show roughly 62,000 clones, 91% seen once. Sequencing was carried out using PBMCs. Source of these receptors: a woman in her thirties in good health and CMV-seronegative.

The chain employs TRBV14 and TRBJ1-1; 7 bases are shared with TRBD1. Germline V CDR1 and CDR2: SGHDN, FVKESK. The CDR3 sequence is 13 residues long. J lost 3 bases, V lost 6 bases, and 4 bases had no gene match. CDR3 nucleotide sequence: TGTGCCAGCAGTTTTCAGGGGGACACTGAAGCTTTCTTT. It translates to CASSFQGDTEAFF.

The DNA for the CDR3 is TGTGCCAGCAGTTACTTGGAGAACTCCTACGAGCAGTACTTC. It codes for CASSYLENSYEQYF. The chain is built from TRBV6-5 and TRBJ2-7; unclear D gene. Germline CDR1 MNHEY, CDR2 SVGAGI. Trimming took 1 base from V and 0 from J, leaving 7 bases between them. The CDR3 contains 14 residues.

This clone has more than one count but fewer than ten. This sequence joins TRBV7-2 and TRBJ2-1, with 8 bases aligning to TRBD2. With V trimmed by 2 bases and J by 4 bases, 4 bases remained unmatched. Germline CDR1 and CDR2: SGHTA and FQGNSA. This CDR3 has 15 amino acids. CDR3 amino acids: CASSLTRGGYNEQFF. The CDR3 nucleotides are TGTGCCAGCAGCTTAACCCGGGGGGGTTACAATGAGCAGTTCTTC.

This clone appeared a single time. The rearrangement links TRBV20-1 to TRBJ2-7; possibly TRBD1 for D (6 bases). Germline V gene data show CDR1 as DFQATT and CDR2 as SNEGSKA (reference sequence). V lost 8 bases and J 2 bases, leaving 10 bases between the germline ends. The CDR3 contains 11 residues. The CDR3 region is CSPRTAYEQYF. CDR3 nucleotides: TGCAGTCCTCGGACAGCCTACGAGCAGTACTTC.

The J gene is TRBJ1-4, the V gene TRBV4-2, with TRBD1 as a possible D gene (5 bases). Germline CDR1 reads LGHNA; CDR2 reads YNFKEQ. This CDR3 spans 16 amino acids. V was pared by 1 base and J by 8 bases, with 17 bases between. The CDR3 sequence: CASSQAGGTGFEKLFF. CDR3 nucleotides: TGTGCCAGCAGCCAAGCCGGGGGGACGGGGTTCGAAAAACTGTTTTTT.

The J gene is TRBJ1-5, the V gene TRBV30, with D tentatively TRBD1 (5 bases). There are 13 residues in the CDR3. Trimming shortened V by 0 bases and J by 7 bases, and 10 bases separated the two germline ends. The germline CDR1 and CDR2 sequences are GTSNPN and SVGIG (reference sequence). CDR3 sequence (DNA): TGTGCCTGGAGTGTAGCGGGGCAGCAGCCCCAGCATTTT. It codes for CAWSVAGQQPQHF.

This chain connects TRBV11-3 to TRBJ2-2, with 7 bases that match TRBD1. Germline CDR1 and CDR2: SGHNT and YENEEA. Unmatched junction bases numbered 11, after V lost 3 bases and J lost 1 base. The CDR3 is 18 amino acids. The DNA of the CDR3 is TGTGCCAGCAGCTTCGGTAGTGGAACAGGGGTGAACACCGGGGAGCTGTTTTTT. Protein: CASSFGSGTGVNTGELFF.

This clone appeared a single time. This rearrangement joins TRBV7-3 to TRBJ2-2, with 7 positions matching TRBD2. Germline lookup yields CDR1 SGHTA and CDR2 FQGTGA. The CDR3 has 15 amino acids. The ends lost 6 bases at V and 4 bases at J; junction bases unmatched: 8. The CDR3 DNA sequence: TGTGCCAGCAGTCCTCTGACTAGCAGCACCGGGGAGCTGTTTTTT. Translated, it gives CASSPLTSSTGELFF.

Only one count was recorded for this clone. CDR3 DNA sequence: TGTGCCAGCAGCTTCCTAGGCGGGGAGCTGTTTTTT. Amino acid sequence: CASSFLGGELFF. The chain links TRBV7-2 to TRBJ2-2; the D is unclear. The germline V gene has CDR1 SGHTA and CDR2 FQGNSA. The CDR3 loop spans 12 amino acids. Trimming pared 3 bases from V and 7 bases from J, leaving 6 bases between.

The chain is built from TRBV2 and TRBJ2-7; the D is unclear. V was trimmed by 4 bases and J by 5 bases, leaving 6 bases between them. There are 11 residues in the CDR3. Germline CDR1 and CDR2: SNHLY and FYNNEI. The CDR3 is CASSVLDEQYF. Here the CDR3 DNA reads TGTGCCAGCAGTGTACTGGACGAGCAGTACTTC.

This chain's CDR3 is CASSSHQGANGYTF. Written as DNA, the CDR3 is TGTGCCAGCAGTTCCCACCAGGGGGCAAATGGCTACACCTTC. This sequence joins TRBV28 and TRBJ1-2, with 8 bases matching TRBD1. Unmatched junction bases numbered 7, after V lost 4 bases and J lost 6 bases. The CDR3 totals 14 residues. Per germline, CDR1 MDHEN and CDR2 SYDVKM.

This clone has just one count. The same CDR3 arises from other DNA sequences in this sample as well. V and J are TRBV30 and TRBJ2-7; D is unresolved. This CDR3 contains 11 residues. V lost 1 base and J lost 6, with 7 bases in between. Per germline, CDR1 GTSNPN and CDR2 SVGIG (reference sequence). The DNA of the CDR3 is TGTGCCTGGAGTGCCGGTGGCGAGCAGTACTTC. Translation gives CAWSAGGEQYF. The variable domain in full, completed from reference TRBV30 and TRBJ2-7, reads SQTIHQWPATLVQPVGSPLSLECTVEGTSNPNLYWYRQAAGRGLQLLFYSVGIGQISSEVPQNLSASRPQDRQFILSSKKLLLSDSGFYLCAWSAGGEQYFGPGTRLTVT.

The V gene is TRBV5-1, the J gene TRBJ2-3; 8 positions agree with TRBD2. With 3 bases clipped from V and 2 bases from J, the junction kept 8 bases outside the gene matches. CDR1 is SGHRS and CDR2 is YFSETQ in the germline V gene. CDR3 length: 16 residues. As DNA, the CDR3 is TGCGCCAGCAGCTGGGGCGAGCGGGGGAACACAGATACGCAGTATTTT. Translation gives CASSWGERGNTDTQYF. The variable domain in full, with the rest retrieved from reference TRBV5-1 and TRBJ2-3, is KAGVTQTPRYLIKTRGQQVTLSCSPISGHRSVSWYQQTPGQGLQFLFEYFSETQRNKGNFPGRFSGRQFSNSRSEMNVSTLELGDSALYLCASSWGERGNTDTQYFGPGTRLTVL.

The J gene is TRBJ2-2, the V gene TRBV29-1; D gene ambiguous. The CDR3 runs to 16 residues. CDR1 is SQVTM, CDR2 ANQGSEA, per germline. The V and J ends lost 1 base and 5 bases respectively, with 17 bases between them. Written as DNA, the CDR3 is TGCAGCGTTGAAGTAGCACGGGTCCGGAATACCGGGGAGCTGTTTTTT. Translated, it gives CSVEVARVRNTGELFF.

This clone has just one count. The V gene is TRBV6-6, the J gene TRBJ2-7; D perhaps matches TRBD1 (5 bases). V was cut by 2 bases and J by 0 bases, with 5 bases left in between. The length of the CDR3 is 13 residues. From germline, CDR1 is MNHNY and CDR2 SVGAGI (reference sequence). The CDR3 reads CASSYDSSYEQYF. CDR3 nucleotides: TGTGCCAGCAGTTACGACAGCTCCTACGAGCAGTACTTC.

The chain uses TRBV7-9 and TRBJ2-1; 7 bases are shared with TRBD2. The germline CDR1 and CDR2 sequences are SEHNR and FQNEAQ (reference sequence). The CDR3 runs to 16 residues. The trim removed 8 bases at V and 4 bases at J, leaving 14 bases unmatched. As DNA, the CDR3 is TGTGCCAGCCACCCCTTATCGGGAGGACGGTACAATGAGCAGTTCTTC. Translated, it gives CASHPLSGGRYNEQFF. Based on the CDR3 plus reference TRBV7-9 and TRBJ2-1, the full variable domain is DTGVSQNPRHKITKRGQNVTFRCDPISEHNRLYWYRQTLGQGPEFLTYFQNEAQLEKSRLLSDRFSAERPKGSFSTLEIQRTEQGDSAMYLCASHPLSGGRYNEQFFGPGTRLTVL.

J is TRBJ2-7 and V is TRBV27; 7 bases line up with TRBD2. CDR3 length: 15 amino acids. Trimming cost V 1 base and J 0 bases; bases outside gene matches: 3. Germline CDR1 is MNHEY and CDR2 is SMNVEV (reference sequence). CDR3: CASSLLRGNSYEQYF. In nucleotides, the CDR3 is TGTGCCAGCAGTTTATTGCGGGGGAACTCCTACGAGCAGTACTTC.

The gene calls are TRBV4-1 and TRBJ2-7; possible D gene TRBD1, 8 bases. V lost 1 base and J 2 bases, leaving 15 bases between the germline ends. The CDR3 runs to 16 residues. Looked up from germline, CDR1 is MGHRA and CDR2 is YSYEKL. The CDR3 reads CASSQVVTGGAYEQYF. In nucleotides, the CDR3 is TGCGCCAGCAGCCAAGTAGTCACAGGGGGGGCCTACGAGCAGTACTTC.